Listed here are 31 T cell receptor beta chains from one sample, sequenced in a study of T cells after yellow fever vaccination. TCRdb re-called the 5' RACE reads with MiXCR, one entry per CDR3 protein. Here the sample spans about 74,000 distinct CDR3 sequences, roughly 6.9% being singletons. The sequencing here drew on CD8+ T cells sorted from PBMCs, taken less than 6 days after the first yellow fever vaccination. The source is a man between 18 and 29 years old who received the YFV17D yellow fever vaccine.

The CDR3 loop reads CASSLDPGTSGGVAKNIQYF. CDR3 sequence (DNA): TGTGCCAGCAGCCTAGACCCCGGGACTAGCGGGGGAGTAGCCAAAAACATTCAGTACTTC. This rearrangement joins TRBV6-2 or TRBV6-3 to TRBJ2-4, with 14 bases fitting TRBD2. This CDR3 has 20 amino acids. The V gene's germline CDR1 is MNHEY and CDR2 SVGEGT. Germline trimming cut 6 bases from V and 0 bases from J; bases unmatched to any gene: 13.

This clonotype was counted ten times or more. The chain joins TRBV5-6 to TRBJ2-3; D gene uncertain. Looked up from germline, CDR1 is SGHDT and CDR2 is YYEEEE. V was trimmed by 0 bases and J by 6 bases, leaving 11 bases between them. This CDR3 comprises 14 residues. CDR3 in DNA: TGTGCCAGCAGCTTGGGTGGCCCGACGGATACGCAGTATTTT. Its protein product is CASSLGGPTDTQYF.

DNA for the CDR3: TGTGCCAGCAGCTTGGTGGGCCTAGCGGGGGTTCGGGGGGAGACCCAGTACTTC. As protein: CASSLVGLAGVRGETQYF. This chain connects TRBV5-5 to TRBJ2-5; TRBD2 matches at 10 bases. CDR3 length: 18 amino acids. CDR1 and CDR2 from the germline V gene are SGHKS and YYEKEE (reference sequence). V lost 0 bases, J lost 5 bases, and 13 bases stayed unmatched.

This clonotype was seen many times. V gene TRBV7-7 combines with J gene TRBJ1-4; 9 bases are shared with TRBD1. The CDR3 runs 15 residues. V lost 2 bases and J lost 6; bases outside the gene matches: 4. From germline, CDR1 is SSHAT and CDR2 FNYEAQ (reference sequence). The CDR3 coding sequence is TGTGCCAGCAGCTTAAGCCGGGACAGGGATGAAAAACTGTTTTTT. It specifies CASSLSRDRDEKLFF.

In its sample, this clonotype was seen a few times. V usage is TRBV20-1 and J usage is TRBJ1-1, with a tentative D call TRBD1 (6 bases). The CDR3 is made up of 13 amino acids. V lost 3 bases to trimming and J lost 2 bases, with 10 bases between them. Germline CDR1 DFQATT, CDR2 SNEGSKA (reference sequence). The chain's CDR3 is CSARRGVNTEAFF. In DNA, the CDR3 is TGCAGTGCTAGGAGGGGGGTAAACACTGAAGCTTTCTTT.

Concerning this clonotype: At one end the junction does not follow the germline gene, possibly because of a read error. This chain links TRBV20-1 with TRBJ1-1, with 8 bases aligning to TRBD1. Germline-derived CDR1 and CDR2 are DFQATT and SNEGSKA (reference sequence). This CDR3 has 13 amino acids. This CDR3 reads CIARGLGQVTAFF. CDR3 in DNA: TGCATTGCTAGAGGCTTGGGACAGGTAACAGCTTTCTTT.

This clonotype was counted at least ten times. The chain couples TRBV24-1 to TRBJ2-5; possible D gene TRBD2, 7 bases. V was clipped by 1 base and J by 1 base, with 15 bases between them. In germline, CDR1 is KGHDR, CDR2 SFDVKD. The length of the CDR3 is 17 residues. The CDR3 loop reads CATSDFRGGRFQETQYF. In DNA, the CDR3 is TGTGCCACCAGTGATTTTCGCGGGGGCCGCTTCCAAGAGACCCAGTACTTC.

This clonotype was seen more than once but under ten times. CDR3 coding DNA: TGCGCCAGCAGCCAAGTATTGGCAGATACGCAGTATTTT. Its translation: CASSQVLADTQYF. The rearrangement uses TRBV4-3 and TRBJ2-3; the D is unclear. V lost 1 base, J lost 4 bases, and 6 bases lay in between. The V gene's germline CDR1 is LGHNA and CDR2 YSLEER. The CDR3 is 13 residues long.

This clonotype was detected ten times or more. The chain carries TRBV6-5 and TRBJ2-1, with TRBD2 matching over 11 bases. V lost 2 bases and J lost 5; bases outside the gene matches: 2. CDR3 length: 15 amino acids. Per germline, CDR1 MNHEY and CDR2 SVGAGI. DNA of the CDR3: TGTGCCAGCAGTTACCTAGCGGGGGGCCACAATGAGCAGTTCTTC. Translating gives CASSYLAGGHNEQFF.

Comments on this clonotype: A much larger clonotype is one base distant, so this may be a read error. The genes are TRBV29-1 and TRBJ2-2, with a possible D match to TRBD1 (5 bases). Germline V gene lookup returns CDR1 SQVTM and CDR2 ANQGSEA. The CDR3 runs to 13 residues. Deletions cut 4 bases from V and 7 bases from J, with 13 bases between. CDR3 sequence reads: CSVVTGFHGELFF. As DNA, the CDR3 is TGCAGCGTTGTTACAGGATTTCACGGGGAGCTGTTTTTT.

The sample holds many counts of this clonotype. This rearrangement joins TRBV12-3 or TRBV12-4 to TRBJ1-2; D is perhaps TRBD1 (5 bases). The V and J ends lost 4 bases and 4 bases respectively, with 10 bases between them. CDR3 length: 13 residues. The CDR3 loop reads CASSWGDGYGYTF. CDR3 nucleotide sequence: TGTGCCAGCAGTTGGGGGGATGGCTATGGCTACACCTTC.

V usage is TRBV4-1 and J usage is TRBJ2-7, with 7 bases lining up with TRBD2. With V trimmed by 4 bases and J by 6 bases, 9 bases remained unmatched. The CDR3 is 14 residues long. CDR1 MGHRA and CDR2 YSYEKL come from the germline V gene. CDR3 sequence: CASSLLTGGSEQYF. CDR3 DNA sequence: TGCGCCAGCAGCCTCCTAACGGGGGGAAGCGAGCAGTACTTC.

This clonotype has a handful of counts. The J gene is TRBJ2-2, the V gene TRBV7-9, with D unclear. The length of the CDR3 is 16 residues. Trimming removed 6 bases from V and 1 base from J, with 15 bases in between. Germline lookup yields CDR1 SEHNR and CDR2 FQNEAQ (reference sequence). CDR3 sequence: CASSPLGSENTGELFF. Here the CDR3 DNA reads TGTGCCAGCAGTCCCTTAGGGTCCGAGAACACCGGGGAGCTGTTTTTT.

This clonotype was found many times. This chain joins TRBV6-5 and TRBJ2-2, with 8 bases aligning to TRBD2. Germline CDR1 is MNHEY and CDR2 is SVGAGI. V gave up 0 bases and J gave up 4 bases; unmatched junction bases: 4. This CDR3 is built from 16 residues. CDR3 DNA: TGTGCCAGCAGTTACTCCCCGGGAGGGAGCACCGGGGAGCTGTTTTTT. Its protein is CASSYSPGGSTGELFF.

The sample holds a few counts of this clonotype. The chain employs TRBV7-9 and TRBJ1-2, with 8 bases that match TRBD1. Unmatched junction bases numbered 0, after V lost 1 base and J lost 2 bases. CDR3 size: 14 residues. Germline V gene lookup returns CDR1 SEHNR and CDR2 FQNEAQ (reference sequence). This CDR3 reads CASSLGDRNYGYTF. CDR3 bases: TGTGCCAGCAGCTTAGGGGACAGGAACTATGGCTACACCTTC.

This clonotype was detected a few times. The chain employs TRBV27 and TRBJ2-1; D perhaps matches TRBD1 (6 bases). This CDR3 has 13 residues. V was trimmed by 2 bases and J by 8 bases, leaving 10 bases between them. CDR1 is MNHEY, CDR2 SMNVEV, per germline (reference sequence). The CDR3 bases are TGTGCCAGCAGTTTAGGGTGGGGGCATGAGCAGTTCTTC. This codes for CASSLGWGHEQFF.

This clonotype has more than one count but fewer than ten. The CDR3 DNA reads as TGTGCCAGCAGCCAAGAAGGGGTTTACACTGAAGCTTTCTTT. Protein product: CASSQEGVYTEAFF. This chain joins TRBV3-1 and TRBJ1-1; a possible D gene is TRBD1 (5 bases). CDR3 length: 14 residues. The V end lost 0 bases, the J end lost 3 bases, and 8 bases lay between the germline ends. Germline V gene data show CDR1 as LGHDT and CDR2 as YNNKEL (reference sequence).

This clonotype appeared many times. V and J are TRBV6-6 and TRBJ2-3, with a possible D match to TRBD2 (6 bases). Per germline, CDR1 MNHNY and CDR2 SVGAGI (reference sequence). V shed 5 bases and J shed 10 bases, with 13 bases lying between them. The CDR3 consists of 12 residues. DNA for the CDR3: TGTGCCAGCAGTACCTGGGAGGACGCGCAGTATTTT. Protein product: CASSTWEDAQYF.

This clonotype was seen repeatedly, ten times or more. The chain carries TRBV6-2 or TRBV6-3 and TRBJ2-1, with D perhaps matching TRBD2 (6 bases). Looked up from germline, CDR1 is MNHEY and CDR2 is SVGEGT. The V end lost 8 bases, the J end lost 4 bases, and 9 bases lay between the germline ends. The CDR3 has 12 residues. As DNA, the CDR3 is TGTGCCAGCGGGGAGGATTACAATGAGCAGTTCTTC. Protein product: CASGEDYNEQFF.

By sample fraction, this clonotype is medium-sized. V usage is TRBV7-8 and J usage is TRBJ2-3; 10 bases agree with TRBD2. This CDR3 is built from 15 residues. Per germline, CDR1 SGHVS and CDR2 FQNEAQ. The V gene end was trimmed by 5 bases and the J gene end by 6 bases; junction bases not matched to a gene: 8. Here the CDR3 reads CASSPQRGGRDTQYF. CDR3 nucleotide sequence: TGTGCCAGCAGCCCCCAGCGGGGGGGCCGTGATACGCAGTATTTT.

In its sample, this clonotype was seen many times. The chain links TRBV4-3 to TRBJ2-3; D may be TRBD1 or TRBD2 (6 bases each). Germline V CDR1 and CDR2: LGHNA, YSLEER. CDR3 length equals 18 residues. The V and J ends lost 0 bases and 0 bases respectively, with 16 bases between them. CDR3 DNA: TGCGCCAGCAGCCAAGATCTGCTTACGGGGGCTAGCACAGATACGCAGTATTTT. Protein product: CASSQDLLTGASTDTQYF.

The rearrangement uses TRBV6-6 and TRBJ2-5; no firm D call. V lost 4 bases to trimming and J lost 9 bases, with 9 bases between them. The V gene's germline CDR1 is MNHNY and CDR2 SVGAGI (reference sequence). The CDR3 is 11 amino acids. DNA of the CDR3: TGTGCCAGCAGTTTCTCCTGGGCCCAGTACTTC. Amino acid sequence: CASSFSWAQYF.

This clonotype was seen more than once but under ten times. The genes are TRBV6-1 and TRBJ2-7; possibly TRBD1 for D (6 bases). The V gene lost 5 bases and the J gene lost 2 bases, with 13 bases spanning the gap. This CDR3 spans 14 amino acids. In germline, CDR1 is MNHNS, CDR2 SASEGT. The CDR3 DNA sequence: TGTGCCAGCAGTCCCGGGACATCTCCCTACGAGCAGTACGTC. Translating gives CASSPGTSPYEQYV.

This clonotype was found many times. The V and J genes are TRBV19 and TRBJ2-2; D remains ambiguous. The V end was cut by 1 base, the J end by 6 bases, with 6 bases between. Germline loops: CDR1 LNHDA, CDR2 SQIVND (reference sequence). The CDR3 consists of 13 residues. The DNA of the CDR3 is TGTGCCAGTAGTATAGCGGAGCCCGGGGAGCTGTTTTTT. This encodes CASSIAEPGELFF. Based on the CDR3 plus reference TRBV19 and TRBJ2-2, the full variable domain is DGGITQSPKYLFRKEGQNVTLSCEQNLNHDAMYWYRQDPGQGLRLIYYSQIVNDFQKGDIAEGYSVSREKKESFPLTVTSAQKNPTAFYLCASSIAEPGELFFGEGSRLTVL.

This clonotype has just a few counts. The chain couples TRBV7-2 to TRBJ2-7; D might be TRBD1 (6 bases). V gave up 3 bases and J gave up 3 bases, with 15 bases separating them. This CDR3 has 15 residues. Germline V gene lookup returns CDR1 SGHTA and CDR2 FQGNSA. CDR3 in DNA: TGTGCCAGCAGCTTCTCAGGGGCGTCAGACTACGAGCAGTACGTC. It translates to CASSFSGASDYEQYV.

There are a few counts of this clonotype. The chain recombines TRBV5-1 with TRBJ1-2, with 7 bases aligning to TRBD1. With V trimmed by 4 bases and J by 3 bases, 6 bases remained unmatched. The CDR3 is made up of 14 amino acids. Germline V gives CDR1 SGHRS, CDR2 YFSETQ. The chain's CDR3 is CASSPHGTDYGYTF. The CDR3 DNA follows: TGCGCCAGCAGCCCTCACGGGACAGACTATGGCTACACCTTC.

The chain uses TRBV27 and TRBJ1-5, with a weak D call TRBD1 (5 bases). The CDR3 has 15 amino acids. Per the germline V gene, CDR1 is MNHEY and CDR2 is SMNVEV (reference sequence). The V and J ends lost 7 bases and 2 bases respectively, with 15 bases between them. The chain's CDR3 is CASTLNGAGNQPQHF. The CDR3 nucleotides read TGTGCCAGCACCCTTAATGGGGCCGGCAATCAGCCCCAGCATTTT.

This clonotype was recorded at least ten times. This rearrangement joins TRBV29-1 to TRBJ2-7; D not certain. V was pared by 2 bases and J by 6 bases, with 8 bases between. Looked up from germline, CDR1 is SQVTM and CDR2 is ANQGSEA. This CDR3 spans 11 amino acids. As DNA, the CDR3 is TGCAGCGTTGAAACGGGCATCGAGCAGTACTTC. Residues: CSVETGIEQYF.

On this clonotype itself: One base away lies a much larger clone, so this may be a sequencing read error. Because it lacks the conserved phenylalanine or tryptophan at the end, this CDR3 is likely a read error. The chain has TRBV6-5 and TRBJ2-5, with a possible D match to TRBD1 (6 bases). V was shortened by 4 bases and J by 5 bases, with 17 bases between the two germline ends. The germline gives CDR1 MNHEY, CDR2 SVGAGI. The CDR3 runs to 15 residues. The CDR3 is CASSLTGPGLETQYS. As DNA, the CDR3 is TGTGCCAGCAGTTTAACAGGGCCCGGCTTGGAGACCCAGTACTCC.

The V gene is TRBV9, the J gene TRBJ2-3; D tentatively fits TRBD1 or TRBD2 (6 bases each). The CDR3 extends over 15 amino acids. The V gene's germline CDR1 is SGDLS and CDR2 YYNGEE. V lost 3 bases to trimming and J lost 8 bases, with 19 bases between them. The CDR3 DNA is TGTGCCAGCAGCGACGGACGGGGGCCCCCGGTTACGCAGTATTTT. Translated: CASSDGRGPPVTQYF.

This rearrangement joins TRBV5-1 to TRBJ2-5; maybe TRBD1 (6 bases). V lost 3 bases and J lost 4, with 22 bases in between. CDR3 size: 17 residues. Germline CDR1 and CDR2: SGHRS and YFSETQ. CDR3 DNA sequence: TGCGCCAGCAGCTCGACCTCTGTGTTGGGGGCGGGAGAGACCCAGTACTTC. Translated, it gives CASSSTSVLGAGETQYF.